The rows below give T cell receptor beta chains drawn from one sample of a study of early T cells in non-severe SARS-CoV-2 infection. TCRdb passed the 5' RACE reads through MiXCR, listing each CDR3 protein once. The sample has about 80,000 distinct CDR3 sequences; about 12% are singletons. The sample was whole blood, taken at baseline. These receptors originate from an adult who was a healthcare worker with PCR-confirmed SARS-CoV-2 infection or an uninfected control (not recorded which). The donor label of this sample is uncertain. Each CDR3 is given with its conserved first and last residue.

v_call	cdr3_aa
TRBV7-9	CASRVQGTLYGYTF
TRBV7-9	CASSLERLAGGSRDTGELFF
TRBV10-3	CAISRQGTQPQHF
TRBV11-2	CASSPSLNQPQHF
TRBV5-6	CASSTPVSRGLYEQYF
TRBV6-1	CASSGFSLLADTQYF
TRBV10-1	CASSAGVPDTQYF
TRBV11-2	CASGSTGEAYGYTF
TRBV9	CASSVGGGPQHF
TRBV7-3	CASSLFPEDTQYF
TRBV20-1	CSAKVPSTDTQYF
TRBV29-1	CSVGKEDYEQYF
TRBV7-8	CASSNLSGTGGHGYTF
TRBV19	CASSIPSGLHTDTQYF
TRBV7-2	CASSLEQVAIEQFF
TRBV27	CASRVGTSGSYEQYF
TRBV12-3/TRBV12-4	CASSVGLAGGLQTSHSYNEQFF
TRBV20-1	CSATPGQGASGANVLTF
TRBV11-1	CASSLARTRGNYGYTF
TRBV7-2	CASSLVSQNYGYTF
TRBV19	CASSADRNQPQHF
TRBV20-1	CSARDSFLVQGDTEAFF
TRBV7-9	CASSLLCEQYF
TRBV18	CASSPNREDTEAFF
TRBV7-3	CASSSQGPGQNNEQFF
TRBV18	CASSPLGGQSGNTIYF
TRBV7-3	CASSLRLAGGPINTGELFF
TRBV5-6	CASSLANNEQFF
TRBV7-6	CASSSAQSHWLFF
TRBV27	CASSPSGGPRETQYF
TRBV12-3/TRBV12-4	CASSPRTGKNTEAFF
TRBV29-1	CSERGAGGETQYF